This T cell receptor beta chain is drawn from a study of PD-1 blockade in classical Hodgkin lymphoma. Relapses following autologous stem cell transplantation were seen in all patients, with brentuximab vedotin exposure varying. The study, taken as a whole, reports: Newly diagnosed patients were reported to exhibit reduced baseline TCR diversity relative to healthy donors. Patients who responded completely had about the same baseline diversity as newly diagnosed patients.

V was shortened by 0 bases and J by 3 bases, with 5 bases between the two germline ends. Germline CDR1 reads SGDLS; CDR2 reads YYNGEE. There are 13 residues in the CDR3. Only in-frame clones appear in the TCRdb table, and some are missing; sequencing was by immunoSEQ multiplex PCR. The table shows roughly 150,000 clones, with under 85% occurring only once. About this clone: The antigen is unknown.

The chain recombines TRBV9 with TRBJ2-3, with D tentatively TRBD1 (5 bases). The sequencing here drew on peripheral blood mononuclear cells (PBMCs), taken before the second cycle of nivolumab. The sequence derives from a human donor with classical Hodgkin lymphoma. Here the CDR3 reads CASSVGTTDTQYF. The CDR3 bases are TGTGCCAGCAGCGTAGGGACAACAGATACGCAGTATTTT. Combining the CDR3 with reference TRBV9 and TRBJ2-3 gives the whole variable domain DSGVTQTPKHLITATGQRVTLRCSPRSGDLSVYWYQQSLDQGLQFLIQYYNGEERAKGNILERFSAQQFPDLHSELNLSSLELGDSALYFCASSVGTTDTQYFGPGTRLTVL.